A single sample gave rise to the 4 T cell receptor beta chains below, sequenced in a study of blood T cells in healthy people across ages. A second 7 to 11 cycle PCR used barcoded and J-beta primers. Each CDR3 protein gets one entry after TCRdb re-called the 5' RACE reads with MiXCR. Among 1.5 million to 1.9 million distinct CDR3 sequences, 35% to 45% were seen once, and the ten largest hold around 4%. The sample consisted of blood. Receptors were obtained from a woman in her late teens or twenties in good health.

With regard to this clonotype: At one end, the junction sequence differs from germline, possibly due to a read error. The gene calls are TRBV27 and TRBJ2-1; no definite D call. The CDR3 spans 12 residues. Germline lookup yields CDR1 MNHEY and CDR2 SMNVEV (reference sequence). DNA for the CDR3: TGTGCCAGCAAAAAGGGCTACAATGAGCAGTGCTTC. This codes for CASKKGYNEQCF.

This clonotype was observed a few times. The chain has TRBV6-6 and TRBJ1-6; 7 bases align to TRBD1. J lost 4 bases, V lost 5 bases, and 5 bases had no gene match. Germline V gene lookup returns CDR1 MNHNY and CDR2 SVGAGI (reference sequence). This CDR3 has 15 residues. CDR3 region: CASSPRGQYNSPLHF. The CDR3 DNA reads as TGTGCCAGCAGTCCCCGGGGACAGTATAATTCACCCCTCCACTTT.

This chain connects TRBV29-1 to TRBJ2-3, with a weak D call TRBD1 (5 bases). This CDR3 has 12 amino acids. Germline V lookup: CDR1 SQVTM, CDR2 ANQGSEA. Trimming left V 5 bases short and J 6 bases short, with 12 bases between. CDR3 protein: CSVRGSADTQYF. For the CDR3, the DNA is TGCAGCGTTAGGGGTAGTGCGGATACGCAGTATTTT.

This chain connects TRBV25-1 to TRBJ2-1; 7 bases agree with TRBD1. The CDR3 runs 15 residues. Trimming cost V 6 bases and J 3 bases; bases outside gene matches: 8. Germline V lookup: CDR1 MGHDK, CDR2 SYGVNS. CDR3 bases: TGTGCCAGCAGGCGAACGGGACAGAACTACAATGAGCAGTTCTTC. The encoded protein is CASRRTGQNYNEQFF.